These 18 T cell receptor beta chains share one sample of origin, sequenced in a study of response to subunit inactivated influenza vaccine. One entry per CDR3 protein, called by TCRdb with MiXCR from the RT-PCR reads. The sample contains around 300,000 distinct CDR3 sequences, about 20% of which appear only once. The sequencing used PBMCs from blood, collected approximately 22 months after vaccination. The source is a man aged 50 to 75 who received an inactivated influenza vaccine.

The rearrangement links TRBV7-3 to TRBJ1-2, with D perhaps TRBD1 (5 bases). The CDR3 is 15 amino acids. Trimming shortened V by 2 bases and J by 8 bases, and 18 bases separated the two germline ends. Germline values: CDR1 SGHTA, CDR2 FQGTGA. The CDR3 sequence: CASSLWPGMPEGYTF. The CDR3, as DNA: TGTGCCAGCAGCTTATGGCCAGGGATGCCGGAGGGCTACACCTTC.

This chain uses TRBV25-1 with TRBJ2-3; TRBD1 matches 7 bases. CDR1 is MGHDK, CDR2 SYGVNS, per germline. This CDR3 has 16 amino acids. J gave up 4 bases and V 1 base, and 8 bases lay outside the gene matches. In nucleotides, the CDR3 is TGTGCCAGCAGTGAATTCCTGATTCAGGGGGCAGATACGCAGTATTTT. Amino acid sequence: CASSEFLIQGADTQYF.

DNA for the CDR3: TGTGCCAGCAGTCGTGCCCCGGGACTCTCAGGTGAAAAACTGTTTTTT. Protein sequence: CASSRAPGLSGEKLFF. This chain joins TRBV28 and TRBJ1-4; D might be TRBD1 (5 bases). CDR3 size: 16 residues. V lost 5 bases and J lost 7, with 20 bases in between. Germline V gene lookup returns CDR1 MDHEN and CDR2 SYDVKM.

This rearrangement joins TRBV12-3 or TRBV12-4 to TRBJ2-5; TRBD1 might be the D (5 bases). The V gene lost 7 bases and the J gene lost 5 bases, with 17 bases spanning the gap. This CDR3 has 14 amino acids. The CDR3 bases are TGTGCCAGCACCAAATTGGGGCTTGGGGAGACCCAGTACTTC. As protein: CASTKLGLGETQYF.

The CDR3 sequence: CASAYSGYEQYF. The CDR3 coding sequence is TGTGCCAGCGCCTACTCTGGGTACGAGCAGTACTTC. V usage is TRBV7-2 and J usage is TRBJ2-7, with no clear D. The germline V gene encodes CDR1 SGHTA and CDR2 FQGNSA. CDR3 length: 12 residues. V lost 8 bases, J lost 4 bases, and 12 bases lay in between.

This clonotype was seen only a few times. J is TRBJ2-7 and V is TRBV5-1; possibly TRBD1 for D (6 bases). Germline CDR1 reads SGHRS; CDR2 reads YFSETQ. V lost 0 bases to trimming and J lost 0 bases, with 10 bases between them. CDR3 length: 15 residues. This chain's CDR3 is CASSLVPGASYEQYF. The DNA for the CDR3 is TGCGCCAGCAGCTTGGTGCCAGGGGCCTCCTACGAGCAGTACTTC.

There are a few counts of this clonotype. V and J are TRBV7-3 and TRBJ2-2, with D perhaps assigned TRBD1 or TRBD2 (6 bases each). V was pared by 5 bases and J by 3 bases, with 22 bases between. The CDR3 has 18 amino acids. Germline lookup yields CDR1 SGHTA and CDR2 FQGTGA. The CDR3 bases are TGTGCCAGCAGCCCTCGAGTGTGGTGGAGGGGGTACACCGGGGAGCTGTTTTTT. This codes for CASSPRVWWRGYTGELFF.

This clonotype has only a few counts. The chain recombines TRBV29-1 with TRBJ2-1, with 7 nucleotides matching TRBD2. The germline V gene encodes CDR1 SQVTM and CDR2 ANQGSEA. This CDR3 comprises 16 residues. V lost 2 bases to trimming and J lost 4 bases; unmatched junction nucleotides: 11. CDR3 in amino acids: CSVEYIRGRRYNEQFF. The CDR3 DNA follows: TGCAGCGTTGAATACATCCGCGGGAGAAGGTACAATGAGCAGTTCTTC.

A few counts support this clonotype. The chain combines TRBV4-2 with TRBJ2-7; D is unclear. Germline CDR1 is LGHNA and CDR2 is YNFKEQ. This CDR3 is 16 amino acids long. V lost 0 bases to trimming and J lost 3 bases, with 15 bases between them. CDR3 loop: CASSQDYSRRSYEQYF. For the CDR3, the DNA is TGTGCCAGCAGCCAAGATTATTCGAGACGGAGCTACGAGCAGTACTTC.

This clonotype was picked up a small number of times. CDR3 nucleotides: TGTGCCAGCAGCTTCCCGGGACAGGGAACAGATACGCAGTATTTT. As protein: CASSFPGQGTDTQYF. The chain links TRBV13 to TRBJ2-3, with 9 bases fitting TRBD1. This CDR3 contains 15 residues. Germline V lookup: CDR1 PRHDT, CDR2 FYEKMQ (reference sequence). Trimming took 3 bases from V and 3 from J; bases not matched to a gene: 4.

The genes are TRBV5-8 and TRBJ1-2; D not certain. V was pared by 7 bases and J by 12 bases, with 19 bases between. This CDR3 has 12 amino acids. Germline V CDR1 and CDR2: SGHTS, YDEGEE. The CDR3 region has the DNA TGTGCCAGCCGACCCGGGCCCATAGATCACACCTTC. Residues: CASRPGPIDHTF.

V is TRBV5-1 and J is TRBJ2-2; D ambiguous. Germline assignment: CDR1 SGHRS and CDR2 YFSETQ. The germline V and J ends were trimmed by 0 bases and 6 bases, with 6 bases remaining between them. The CDR3 runs to 13 residues. The CDR3 is CASSLGEPGELFF. The CDR3 coding sequence is TGCGCCAGCAGCTTGGGGGAACCCGGGGAGCTGTTTTTT.

The chain is built from TRBV12-3 or TRBV12-4 and TRBJ2-7, with D perhaps matching TRBD2 (6 bases). The CDR3 has 14 amino acids. Trimming took 5 bases from V and 6 from J, leaving 17 bases between them. CDR3 in amino acids: CASSPGLTRGEQYF. DNA for the CDR3: TGTGCCAGCAGTCCGGGACTCACAAGGGGCGAGCAGTACTTC.

This clonotype was seen only a few times. The chain combines TRBV7-6 with TRBJ1-5, with TRBD1 matching 9 bases. CDR3 size: 14 residues. With V trimmed by 0 bases and J by 6 bases, 0 bases remained unmatched. The germline CDR1 and CDR2 sequences are SGHVS and FNYEAQ. Here the CDR3 reads CASSLADRGQPQHF. CDR3 bases: TGTGCCAGCAGCTTAGCGGACAGGGGTCAGCCCCAGCATTTT.

The rearrangement links TRBV29-1 to TRBJ2-7; perhaps TRBD2 as D (5 bases). Germline CDR1 and CDR2: SQVTM and ANQGSEA. V was trimmed by 6 bases and J by 0 bases, leaving 12 bases between them. This CDR3 contains 13 residues. In DNA form, the CDR3 reads TGCAGCGTAAGAGGAGGCACCTCCTACGAGCAGTACTTC. Translated, it gives CSVRGGTSYEQYF.

The chain links TRBV3-1 to TRBJ1-1, with D maybe TRBD1 (5 bases). Trimming cost V 4 bases and J 5 bases, with 14 bases left between them. The germline V gene has CDR1 LGHDT and CDR2 YNNKEL (reference sequence). CDR3 length: 14 amino acids. The CDR3 protein is CASSPRRGETEAFF. Written as DNA, the CDR3 is TGTGCCAGCAGCCCGCGCCGGGGGGAGACTGAAGCTTTCTTT.

The chain employs TRBV20-1 and TRBJ1-1; TRBD1 is a possible D gene (5 bases). Trimming took off 8 bases at V and 0 bases at J, with 10 bases between the two ends. The germline V gene encodes CDR1 DFQATT and CDR2 SNEGSKA (reference sequence). The CDR3 length is 12 residues. The CDR3 loop reads CSTRDLNTEAFF. The CDR3 bases are TGCAGTACCAGGGACTTGAACACTGAAGCTTTCTTT.

V is TRBV11-3 and J is TRBJ2-1; the D gene could be TRBD1 or TRBD2 (5 bases each). The length of the CDR3 is 12 residues. V was trimmed by 3 bases and J by 9 bases, leaving 9 bases between them. Germline V gives CDR1 SGHNT, CDR2 YENEEA. The CDR3 sequence is CASSFGGGEQFF. The CDR3 DNA is TGTGCCAGCAGCTTCGGTGGGGGTGAGCAGTTCTTC.